These 12 T cell receptor beta chains came from one sample sequenced in a study of blood T cell repertoires in COVID-19. Measured with immunoSEQ multiplex PCR; TCRdb has only the in-frame clones, and not every one. Of fewer than 200,000 clones in the sample, over 80% were seen once. Sequencing used PBMCs or T cells enriched from blood (not recorded which). Receptors were obtained from a woman aged 50 to 60 who had recovered from COVID-19.

This chain links TRBV9 with TRBJ1-3; D is possibly TRBD1 (6 bases). Deletions cut 0 bases from V and 4 bases from J, with 11 bases between. This CDR3 comprises 15 residues. Germline V CDR1 and CDR2: SGDLS, YYNGEE. CDR3 sequence (DNA): TGTGCCAGCAGCGTAGGACAGGTACAGGGAAACACCATATATTTT. Amino acid sequence: CASSVGQVQGNTIYF.

This clone was seen at least ten times. The chain couples TRBV19 to TRBJ2-2, with 8 positions matching TRBD2. From germline, CDR1 is LNHDA and CDR2 SQIVND (reference sequence). J was trimmed by 5 bases and V by 5 bases; bases with no gene match: 10. The length of the CDR3 is 16 residues. CDR3 in amino acids: CASSSRAGALTGELFF. In DNA form, the CDR3 reads TGTGCCAGTAGTTCCCGAGCGGGGGCCTTAACCGGGGAGCTGTTTTTT.

The rearrangement uses TRBV5-6 and TRBJ1-2; D uncertain. V lost 0 bases, J lost 1 base, and 7 bases lay in between. The CDR3 consists of 14 residues. Germline V CDR1 and CDR2: SGHDT, YYEEEE. The CDR3 loop reads CASSLGLINYGYTF. The DNA for the CDR3 is TGTGCCAGCAGCTTGGGACTGATTAACTATGGCTACACCTTC. The whole variable domain, remainder taken from reference TRBV5-6 and TRBJ1-2, is DAGVTQSPTHLIKTRGQQVTLRCSPKSGHDTVSWYQQALGQGPQFIFQYYEEEERQRGNFPDRFSGHQFPNYSSELNVNALLLGDSALYLCASSLGLINYGYTFGSGTRLTVV.

This clone was seen a single time. V is TRBV13 and J is TRBJ1-2; D possibly corresponds to TRBD1 (6 bases). The CDR3 spans 16 residues. V gave up 5 bases and J gave up 6 bases, with 22 bases separating them. CDR1 and CDR2 (germline): PRHDT, FYEKMQ (reference sequence). CDR3 amino acids: CASSRRGTGGANGYTF. Written as DNA, the CDR3 is TGTGCCAGCAGCCGCCGGGGAACCGGGGGGGCAAATGGCTACACCTTC.

The chain is built from TRBV27 and TRBJ1-1; the match to TRBD1 covers 7 bases. CDR1 is MNHEY, CDR2 SMNVEV, per germline (reference sequence). V shed 5 bases and J 4 bases; nucleotides not matched to a gene: 10. The CDR3 is 15 amino acids. Here the CDR3 reads CASSPTGILSTEAFF. DNA for the CDR3: TGTGCCAGCAGTCCGACAGGGATATTGAGCACTGAAGCTTTCTTT.

The chain joins TRBV9 to TRBJ1-1, with D perhaps matching TRBD1 (6 bases). Germline V CDR1 and CDR2: SGDLS, YYNGEE. CDR3 length: 16 residues. V was shortened by 4 bases and J by 5 bases, with 21 bases between the two germline ends. The CDR3 is CASSPGGAPHGTEAFF. The CDR3 bases are TGTGCCAGCAGCCCCGGGGGGGCCCCCCATGGGACTGAAGCTTTCTTT. Drawing the rest from reference TRBV9 and TRBJ1-1, the complete variable domain is DSGVTQTPKHLITATGQRVTLRCSPRSGDLSVYWYQQSLDQGLQFLIQYYNGEERAKGNILERFSAQQFPDLHSELNLSSLELGDSALYFCASSPGGAPHGTEAFFGQGTRLTVV.

This sequence joins TRBV7-2 and TRBJ2-5; 9 bases map to TRBD1. Germline trimming cut 5 bases from V and 5 bases from J; bases unmatched to any gene: 6. CDR1 and CDR2 (germline): SGHTA, FQGNSA. This CDR3 is built from 14 residues. CDR3 DNA: TGTGCCAGCAGCCCCAACAGGGGGCCGGAGACCCAGTACTTC. Its protein is CASSPNRGPETQYF.

The chain couples TRBV28 to TRBJ2-3; possibly TRBD1 for D (5 bases). Germline loops: CDR1 MDHEN, CDR2 SYDVKM. V was clipped by 8 bases and J by 3 bases, with 24 bases between them. This CDR3 is 17 amino acids long. The CDR3 sequence: CASGTPPPGLSTDTQYF. The CDR3 nucleotides read TGTGCCAGCGGAACGCCCCCCCCAGGGCTGAGTACAGATACGCAGTATTTT. The full variable domain, in which reference TRBV28 and TRBJ2-3 provide the parts outside the CDR3, is DVKVTQSSRYLVKRTGEKVFLECVQDMDHENMFWYRQDPGLGLRLIYFSYDVKMKEKGDIPEGYSVSREKKERFSLILESASTNQTSMYLCASGTPPPGLSTDTQYFGPGTRLTVL.

V gene TRBV29-1 combines with J gene TRBJ1-1; D is uncertain. The CDR3 loop spans 11 amino acids. Germline V gives CDR1 SQVTM, CDR2 ANQGSEA. With 6 bases removed from V and 13 bases from J, the gap between germline ends came to 18 bases. CDR3: CSVPVSFLLFF. The CDR3 region has the DNA TGCAGCGTCCCCGTTAGCTTTTTACTTTTCTTT.

This rearrangement joins TRBV7-2 to TRBJ2-3; D not resolved. CDR3 size: 14 residues. Trimming shortened V by 1 base and J by 1 base, and 6 bases separated the two germline ends. Germline assignment: CDR1 SGHTA and CDR2 FQGNSA. The DNA for the CDR3 is TGTGCCAGCAGCTTAGTTGGGCGCACAGATACGCAGTATTTT. Translation: CASSLVGRTDTQYF.

This clone was found a few times. CDR3 DNA sequence: TGTGCCAGTAGTATAGCGGGTAGCGGCCTCACCGGGGAGCTGTTTTTT. It specifies CASSIAGSGLTGELFF. The J gene is TRBJ2-2, the V gene TRBV19, with TRBD2 as a possible D gene (6 bases). This CDR3 region has 16 residues. Germline-derived CDR1 and CDR2 are LNHDA and SQIVND (reference sequence). V lost 1 base and J lost 4, with 13 bases in between.

The rearrangement uses TRBV30 and TRBJ1-2; D remains ambiguous. V gave up 8 bases and J gave up 1 base, with 14 bases separating them. This CDR3 is 13 amino acids long. CDR1 and CDR2 from the germline V gene are GTSNPN and SVGIG (reference sequence). The CDR3 protein is CALREVVNYGYTF. In nucleotides, the CDR3 is TGTGCCCTCCGGGAGGTGGTTAACTATGGCTACACCTTC.